What follows are 6 T cell receptor beta chains derived from one specimen sequenced in a study of shared clonotypes between healthy human individuals (dated by TCRdb to about 2020). The library came from the immunoSEQ multiplex PCR assay. TCRdb took this table from immuneACCESS and kept in-frame rearrangements with V and J called. Such tables lack part of the clones; where checked against another copy, unresolved V genes explain under half of the gap, and the rest is unexplained. This sample comprises 1.6 million or so clones, about 98.5% of them detected only once. Around 0.33% of the sample is taken by the ten largest. What was sequenced was naive CD4+ T cells sorted from blood. This sample's cell subset or site label indicates: CD45RA+ positively selected. All receptors come from a young man in good health.

The V and J genes are TRBV5-5 and TRBJ2-5; D is uncertain. The ends were cut back, 4 bases at V and 5 bases at J, with 12 bases in the middle. The germline gives CDR1 SGHKS, CDR2 YYEKEE (reference sequence). CDR3 length equals 13 residues. The CDR3 nucleotides are TGTGCCAGCAGCCCCCGAGTAGGGGAGACCCAGTACTTC. Protein product: CASSPRVGETQYF.

The chain carries TRBV18 and TRBJ1-3; 7 bases line up with TRBD1. The J segment lost 2 bases and the V segment lost 3 bases, leaving 4 bases of the junction unmatched. Germline CDR1 reads KGHSH; CDR2 reads LQKENI. The CDR3 loop spans 15 amino acids. CDR3 sequence reads: CASSPGQVAGNTIYF. The CDR3 region has the DNA TGTGCCAGCTCACCCGGACAGGTCGCTGGAAACACCATATATTTT.

As regards this clone: Additional DNA sequences in this sample encode the identical CDR3. This chain joins TRBV7-9 and TRBJ2-7; D is unresolved. V dropped 1 base and J dropped 2 bases, with 6 bases sitting between them. This CDR3 has 13 amino acids. Germline V gives CDR1 SEHNR, CDR2 FQNEAQ (reference sequence). CDR3 nucleotides: TGTGCCAGCAGCTTAGGGCAGCCCTACGAGCAGTACTTC. Translated: CASSLGQPYEQYF.

The chain joins TRBV28 to TRBJ2-3; the D gene is possibly TRBD1 (5 bases). CDR3 length equals 12 residues. V was cut by 4 bases and J by 10 bases, with 12 bases left in between. Germline V lookup: CDR1 MDHEN, CDR2 SYDVKM. The CDR3 DNA reads TGTGCCAGCAGTTATGGGGCTAGAGCGCAGTATTTT. Protein: CASSYGARAQYF.

The genes are TRBV28 and TRBJ2-1, with D tentatively TRBD2 (6 bases). Deletions cut 7 bases from V and 9 bases from J, with 13 bases between. Per the germline V gene, CDR1 is MDHEN and CDR2 is SYDVKM. This CDR3 is 12 amino acids long. The CDR3 reads CASKGPSVEQFF. The CDR3 DNA sequence: TGTGCCAGCAAGGGCCCTAGCGTTGAGCAGTTCTTC.

This chain joins TRBV28 and TRBJ1-5; D unresolved. Germline V gene sequence: CDR1 MDHEN, CDR2 SYDVKM. Trimming took 5 bases from V and 7 from J, leaving 24 bases between them. There are 17 residues in the CDR3. CDR3 sequence: CASSPNLALGFGQPQHF. CDR3 bases: TGTGCCAGCAGTCCGAATCTTGCATTAGGGTTTGGGCAGCCCCAGCATTTT.